This passage covers 27 T cell receptor beta chains from one sample sequenced in a study of T cells after yellow fever vaccination. From the 5' RACE reads, TCRdb called clonotypes with MiXCR, one entry per CDR3 protein. Counted here are about 320,000 distinct CDR3 sequences, 3.5% to 4.5% occurring once; the ten biggest clones make up 19%. Sequenced material: PBMCs, taken 15 days after the yellow fever booster vaccination. Source of these receptors: a man aged 18 to 30 who received the YFV17D yellow fever vaccine.

In its sample, this clonotype was seen a few times. The chain carries TRBV7-2 and TRBJ2-7; weak D call: TRBD2 (5 bases). The CDR3 runs 15 residues. Trimming left V 0 bases short and J 2 bases short, with 11 bases between. Per germline, CDR1 SGHTA and CDR2 FQGNSA. The CDR3 coding sequence is TGTGCCAGCAGCTTAGCCTCTAGCCAGGCCTACGAGCAGTACGTC. It codes for CASSLASSQAYEQYV.

This clonotype has more than one count but fewer than ten. V and J are TRBV5-1 and TRBJ1-4; tentatively, D is TRBD1 (5 bases). Germline V CDR1 and CDR2: SGHRS, YFSETQ. The CDR3 is made up of 15 amino acids. The V and J ends lost 0 bases and 2 bases respectively, with 8 bases between them. CDR3 DNA: TGCGCCAGCAGCTTGGCCCGGGGGACTAATGAAAAACTGTTTTTT. Amino acids: CASSLARGTNEKLFF. Based on the CDR3 plus reference TRBV5-1 and TRBJ1-4, the full variable domain is KAGVTQTPRYLIKTRGQQVTLSCSPISGHRSVSWYQQTPGQGLQFLFEYFSETQRNKGNFPGRFSGRQFSNSRSEMNVSTLELGDSALYLCASSLARGTNEKLFFGSGTQLSVL.

This clonotype was counted at least ten times. The V and J genes are TRBV3-1 and TRBJ2-3; TRBD2 matches 7 bases. The CDR3 consists of 14 residues. V lost 7 bases and J lost 3; bases outside the gene matches: 7. CDR1 and CDR2 from the germline V gene are LGHDT and YNNKEL (reference sequence). CDR3 residues: CASKKAGKTDTQYF. CDR3 sequence (DNA): TGTGCCAGCAAGAAAGCGGGGAAAACAGATACGCAGTATTTT.

This clonotype has only a few counts. The chain carries TRBV4-1 and TRBJ1-2; D gene unclear. Trimming took 1 base from V and 3 from J, leaving 9 bases between them. Looked up from germline, CDR1 is MGHRA and CDR2 is YSYEKL. This CDR3 is built from 14 residues. The CDR3 DNA reads as TGCGCCAGCAGCCAAGTTCTCCGGGACTATGGCTACACCTTC. Translated, it gives CASSQVLRDYGYTF.

Only a few counts were recorded for this clonotype. The V call is TRBV14, the J call TRBJ2-7; D may be TRBD2 (6 bases). The V gene's germline CDR1 is SGHDN and CDR2 FVKESK. The CDR3 sequence is 13 residues long. Trimming left V 9 bases short and J 9 bases short, with 21 bases between. CDR3 in amino acids: CASTHGGLGGQYF. CDR3 in DNA: TGTGCCAGTACCCATGGAGGGCTTGGCGGGCAGTACTTC.

The gene calls are TRBV12-3 or TRBV12-4 and TRBJ2-3, with D maybe TRBD2 (7 bases). V dropped 8 bases and J dropped 0 bases, with 24 bases sitting between them. This CDR3 has 18 amino acids. The CDR3, as DNA: TGTGCCAGCGTATCCCCCTTATGGGGGGGCCCCAGCACAGATACGCAGTATTTT. The encoded protein is CASVSPLWGGPSTDTQYF.

There are a few counts of this clonotype. The chain employs TRBV2 and TRBJ2-1, with 9 bases that match TRBD1. With V trimmed by 9 bases and J by 5 bases, 5 bases remained unmatched. The CDR3 totals 13 residues. Germline assignment: CDR1 SNHLY and CDR2 FYNNEI. CDR3 in amino acids: CASRDREDNEQFF. CDR3 DNA: TGTGCCAGTCGGGACAGGGAAGACAATGAGCAGTTCTTC.

This chain links TRBV12-2 with TRBJ2-5; the table gives TRBD1 as D, unverified against the DNA. TRBV12-2 corresponds to a pseudogene. The CDR3 length is 16 residues. CDR3: CASRQAGGPSQETQYF. CDR3 nucleotide sequence: TGTGCAAGTCGCCAAGCGGGGGGTCCTTCCCAAGAGACCCAGTACTTC.

This clonotype occurred many times. The chain uses TRBV7-2 and TRBJ2-7; D might be TRBD1 (6 bases). CDR1 SGHTA and CDR2 FQGNSA come from the germline V gene. V lost 4 bases and J lost 2, with 12 bases in between. The length of the CDR3 is 14 residues. The CDR3 DNA sequence: TGTGCCAGCAGCTCGTGGACAGAGACCTACGAGCAGTACTTC. Translated, it gives CASSSWTETYEQYF.

V is TRBV5-5 and J is TRBJ1-5; D not certain. The germline V gene has CDR1 SGHKS and CDR2 YYEKEE (reference sequence). The CDR3 loop spans 16 amino acids. V dropped 1 base and J dropped 16 bases, with 27 bases sitting between them. The CDR3 DNA reads TGTGCCAGCAGCTTGATTGTGGCAGCTCGAGGGCAGCCCGATCATTTT. Its protein is CASSLIVAARGQPDHF.

This clonotype was detected many times. The rearrangement uses TRBV9 and TRBJ1-1; TRBD1 matches at 7 bases. CDR1 and CDR2 from the germline V gene are SGDLS and YYNGEE. Germline trimming cut 3 bases from V and 4 bases from J; bases unmatched to any gene: 12. This CDR3 contains 16 residues. The CDR3 spells CASSGGDTRGPTEAFF. The CDR3 bases are TGTGCCAGCAGCGGGGGGGACACGAGGGGGCCCACTGAAGCTTTCTTT.

The chain recombines TRBV12-1 with TRBJ2-5. TRBV12-1 is designated a pseudogene. This CDR3 contains 13 residues. CDR3 loop: CASSFAVPRAQYF. The CDR3 nucleotides are TGTGCCAGCAGCTTTGCGGTCCCGAGGGCCCAGTACTTC.

The CDR3 sequence: CASSPRSGPYNSPLHF. Here the CDR3 DNA reads TGTGCCAGCAGTCCCCGCTCGGGGCCCTATAATTCACCCCTCCACTTT. The genes are TRBV28 and TRBJ1-6; D is possibly TRBD1 (5 bases). The CDR3 length is 16 residues. Trimming shortened V by 5 bases and J by 2 bases, and 13 bases separated the two germline ends. The germline V gene encodes CDR1 MDHEN and CDR2 SYDVKM.

This clonotype was seen at least ten times. This chain connects TRBV20-1 to TRBJ2-5; D gene ambiguous. CDR1 and CDR2 from the germline V gene are DFQATT and SNEGSKA (reference sequence). V dropped 2 bases and J dropped 2 bases, with 3 bases sitting between them. This CDR3 has 11 residues. CDR3 DNA: TGCAGTGCTAGAACACAAGAGACCCAGTACTTC. It is translated as CSARTQETQYF.

This clonotype has at least ten counts. The V and J genes are TRBV25-1 and TRBJ2-1; possible D gene TRBD2, 5 bases. The CDR3 runs 13 residues. CDR1 is MGHDK and CDR2 is SYGVNS in the germline V gene. V lost 4 bases and J lost 4, with 8 bases in between. The chain's CDR3 is CASSARTYNEQFF. CDR3 in DNA: TGTGCCAGCAGTGCGCGGACTTACAATGAGCAGTTCTTC.

The chain is built from TRBV7-9 and TRBJ1-1; D unresolved. Germline V lookup: CDR1 SEHNR, CDR2 FQNEAQ (reference sequence). The CDR3 is 16 amino acids. V lost 5 bases and J lost 4, with 20 bases in between. Here the CDR3 reads CASSPDLIIRPTEAFF. As DNA, the CDR3 is TGTGCCAGCAGCCCTGACCTGATTATTCGGCCCACTGAAGCTTTCTTT.

The chain couples TRBV7-9 to TRBJ1-1; possibly TRBD1 for D (5 bases). The V gene's germline CDR1 is SEHNR and CDR2 FQNEAQ (reference sequence). This CDR3 has 13 amino acids. V lost 11 bases, J lost 1 base, and 14 bases lay in between. The CDR3 here is CASGRAANTEAFF. In nucleotides, the CDR3 is TGTGCCTCGGGGCGGGCCGCGAACACTGAAGCTTTCTTT.

Ten or more counts support this clonotype. The chain uses TRBV7-2 and TRBJ2-3; D unresolved. Trimming left V 3 bases short and J 5 bases short, with 3 bases between. The CDR3 has 11 amino acids. Germline values: CDR1 SGHTA, CDR2 FQGNSA. CDR3 protein: CASSFEDTQYF. The DNA for the CDR3 is TGTGCCAGCAGCTTCGAAGATACGCAGTATTTT.

This clonotype was seen a handful of times. The chain has TRBV4-1 and TRBJ1-1; D is ambiguous. This CDR3 is built from 14 residues. CDR1 and CDR2 (germline): MGHRA, YSYEKL. Trimming left V 4 bases short and J 6 bases short, with 15 bases between. DNA of the CDR3: TGCGCCAGCAGCCCCCGGGATGTTTCTCCTGAAGCTTTCTTT. It encodes CASSPRDVSPEAFF.

This clonotype was seen at least ten times. This chain links TRBV5-1 with TRBJ2-5; TRBD2 matches at 9 bases. This CDR3 has 14 amino acids. The trim removed 7 bases at V and 5 bases at J, leaving 9 bases unmatched. The germline gives CDR1 SGHRS, CDR2 YFSETQ. The CDR3 region is CASFRGTSRETQYF. The CDR3 region has the DNA TGCGCCAGCTTCCGAGGGACTAGCAGGGAGACCCAGTACTTC. Complete variable domain (other parts from reference TRBV5-1 and TRBJ2-5): KAGVTQTPRYLIKTRGQQVTLSCSPISGHRSVSWYQQTPGQGLQFLFEYFSETQRNKGNFPGRFSGRQFSNSRSEMNVSTLELGDSALYLCASFRGTSRETQYFGPGTRLLVL.

This clonotype was picked up many times. The chain uses TRBV3-1 and TRBJ2-2; D is unresolved. Germline loops: CDR1 LGHDT, CDR2 YNNKEL (reference sequence). Trimming left V 2 bases short and J 6 bases short, with 10 bases between. There are 14 residues in the CDR3. In DNA, the CDR3 is TGTGCCAGCAGCCAATTCATAGCCGCCGGGGAGCTGTTTTTT. It specifies CASSQFIAAGELFF.

This clonotype was counted ten times or more. The chain carries TRBV5-1 and TRBJ1-3; maybe TRBD1 (5 bases). Between the trimmed V and J ends, which lost 0 bases and 5 bases, there was a span of 15 bases. CDR1 is SGHRS, CDR2 YFSETQ, per germline. The CDR3 is 16 amino acids. CDR3 loop: CASSLGAGMFRNTIYF. The CDR3 nucleotides read TGCGCCAGCAGCTTGGGTGCAGGGATGTTTCGAAACACCATATATTTT.

The chain has TRBV4-3 and TRBJ1-5; D is uncertain. Trimming removed 0 bases from V and 1 base from J, with 7 bases in between. Germline V gene data show CDR1 as LGHNA and CDR2 as YSLEER. CDR3 length: 15 residues. The CDR3 DNA reads TGCGCCAGCAGCCAAGATCATTACAGCAATCAGCCCCAGCATTTT. This translates into CASSQDHYSNQPQHF.

This clonotype was seen ten or more times. The genes are TRBV11-2 and TRBJ2-5; 13 nucleotides match TRBD2. Per germline, CDR1 SGHAT and CDR2 FQNNGV. The V segment lost 3 bases and the J segment 3 bases; nucleotides outside the gene matches: 4. The CDR3 is made up of 16 amino acids. The CDR3 loop is CASSLTSGGPEETQYF. The DNA of the CDR3 is TGTGCCAGCAGCTTGACTAGCGGGGGGCCAGAAGAGACCCAGTACTTC.

This sequence joins TRBV4-3 and TRBJ1-4; no firm D call. Germline CDR1 LGHNA, CDR2 YSLEER. The CDR3 consists of 13 residues. V was shortened by 1 base and J by 8 bases, with 8 bases between the two germline ends. The CDR3 here is CASSQGEEEKLFF. For the CDR3, the DNA is TGCGCCAGCAGCCAAGGTGAGGAAGAAAAACTGTTTTTT.

This clonotype was found many times. The V call is TRBV12-3 or TRBV12-4, the J call TRBJ1-4; D is undetermined. This CDR3 region has 14 residues. With 3 bases removed from V and 4 bases from J, the gap between germline ends came to 9 bases. The DNA of the CDR3 is TGTGCCAGCAGTTTGAGGCAGAGTAATGAAAAACTGTTTTTT. Amino acids: CASSLRQSNEKLFF.

This clonotype has a handful of counts. CDR3 in DNA: TGTGCCAGCAGTCTTAGTAGCGGGGGGGCCTACAATGAGCAGTTCTTC. Translated, it gives CASSLSSGGAYNEQFF. J is TRBJ2-1 and V is TRBV12-3 or TRBV12-4; TRBD2 matches at 11 bases. With 5 bases clipped from V and 2 bases from J, the junction kept 5 bases outside the gene matches. The CDR3 has 16 residues.